In its sample, the clone carrying this T cell receptor beta chain was seen once. The data were taken from a study of blood T cell repertoires in COVID-19. The data were produced by immunoSEQ multiplex PCR, yet TCRdb's version contains in-frame clones alone and is incomplete. The sample gives 250,000 or so clones, roughly 89% of which show up once; approximately 4.6% is in the top ten. This sequence originates from a woman between 40 and 55 years old who had recovered from COVID-19. The sample was peripheral blood.

CDR3 sequence reads: CASSSGQLLGGYTF. The CDR3 DNA follows: TGTGCCAGCAGCTCCGGACAGCTTCTAGGCGGCTACACCTTC. The chain couples TRBV7-2 to TRBJ1-2; a possible D gene is TRBD1 (6 bases). Between the trimmed V and J ends, which lost 4 bases and 8 bases, there was a span of 17 bases. Germline-derived CDR1 and CDR2 are SGHTA and FQGNSA. This CDR3 has 14 amino acids.